This T cell receptor beta chain was obtained from a study of T cell repertoires in cytomegalovirus infection. Study in general: Evidence of both CMV infection and a matching HLA type came from public TCR beta signatures. Whole-study findings and limits: Frequencies of public TCR beta families were cumulated, and this identified carriers of CMV plus the relevant HLA. In two of eight donors, the top clonotype was HLA-C-restricted CMV-specific.

After removal of 4 bases from V and 5 bases from J, the junction contained 10 bases not matched to a gene. Germline CDR1 reads MGHRA; CDR2 reads YSYEKL. This CDR3 is 16 amino acids long. TCRdb recomputed calls from the reads with MiXCR, one row per CDR3 protein. The table shows some 180,000 distinct CDR3 sequences, with approximately 18% occurring only once. On this clonotype itself: Its target is not known.

The receptor comes from a human donor in good health (CMV status not recorded). Some clones in this sample may be carry-over from other donors' samples. The chain joins TRBV4-1 to TRBJ2-5; 10 bases are a match to TRBD1. What was sequenced was CD8+ T cells from PBMCs. DNA for the CDR3: TGCGCCAGCAGCCGTGACGGGACAGGGGCGGGGGAGACCCAGTACTTC. Amino acids: CASSRDGTGAGETQYF.